These T cell receptor beta chains were read from a single sample in a study of response to subunit inactivated influenza vaccine. Using its own MiXCR run on the RT-PCR reads, TCRdb lists one record per CDR3 protein. The sample lists around 520,000 distinct CDR3 sequences, about 12% seen once, with 10% to 13% in the top ten. The starting material was PBMCs from blood, obtained on the day of vaccination. Every receptor here comes from a man aged 45 to 65 who received an inactivated influenza vaccine. Each CDR3 is given with its conserved first and last residue. The D gene is left open where the match is weak. Clone size is stated in some rows and not others, as once, few, many or a class when expanded.

size	V	J	D	CDR3	DNA
few	TRBV5-1	TRBJ2-1	-	CASSTQGSRNNEQFF	TGCGCCAGCAGCACGCAGGGGAGTCGTAACAATGAGCAGTTCTTC
few	TRBV20-1	TRBJ2-5	-	CSAKDGSFQETQYF	TGCAGTGCTAAGGACGGAAGCTTTCAAGAGACCCAGTACTTC
-	TRBV10-3	TRBJ2-5	-	CAISESTRETQYF	TGTGCCATCAGTGAGTCGACGCGCGAGACCCAGTACTTC
-	TRBV12-3/TRBV12-4	TRBJ2-4	TRBD2	CASSLLLAGNIQYF	TGTGCCAGCAGTTTACTACTAGCGGGAAACATTCAGTACTTC
-	TRBV6-2/TRBV6-3	TRBJ2-1	TRBD1	CASSWDRTYNEQFF	TGTGCCAGCAGTTGGGACAGGACTTACAATGAGCAGTTCTTC
-	TRBV20-1	TRBJ2-7	-	CSSNRDSYEQYF	TGCAGTTCCAACAGGGACTCCTACGAGCAGTACTTC
-	TRBV5-1	TRBJ2-1	-	CASSWTNSNEQFF	TGCGCCAGCAGCTGGACCAACAGTAATGAGCAGTTCTTC
-	TRBV18	TRBJ1-1	-	CASSPAGMDYRNTEAFF	TGTGCCAGCTCACCAGCAGGGATGGATTACAGGAACACTGAAGCTTTCTTT
-	TRBV12-3/TRBV12-4	TRBJ2-1	-	CASSIRGRRGVGQFF	TGTGCCAGCAGTATCCGGGGAAGACGGGGTGTCGGGCAGTTCTTC
-	TRBV4-3	TRBJ2-7	-	CASSQVGGPQDEQYF	TGCGCCAGCAGCCAAGTCGGGGGACCACAGGACGAGCAGTACTTC
few	TRBV19	TRBJ2-3	TRBD2	CASSMLGGRRSSTDTQYF	TGTGCCAGTAGTATGCTTGGCGGGAGGCGATCTAGCACAGATACGCAGTATTTT
few	TRBV6-1	TRBJ1-2	-	CASTQRQGDGYTF	TGTGCCAGCACCCAGAGGCAGGGAGATGGCTACACCTTC
many	TRBV5-1	TRBJ2-1	-	CASSFLRSSYNEQFF	TGCGCCAGCAGCTTTCTCAGGAGCTCCTACAATGAGCAGTTCTTC
-	TRBV20-1	TRBJ2-7	TRBD2	CSAVGLANSYEQYF	TGCAGTGCTGTCGGACTAGCGAACTCCTACGAGCAGTACTTC
many	TRBV11-2	TRBJ2-7	TRBD2	CASSLILAGTSYEQYF	TGTGCCAGCAGTTTGATTCTAGCGGGGACCAGCTACGAGCAGTACTTC
many	TRBV4-1	TRBJ1-2	-	CASSQDPNPYGYTF	TGCGCCAGCAGCCAAGACCCAAATCCTTATGGCTACACCTTC
few	TRBV5-1	TRBJ2-1	TRBD1	CASSWDSYYNEQFF	TGCGCCAGCAGCTGGGACAGCTACTACAATGAGCAGTTCTTC
many	TRBV29-1	TRBJ1-2	-	CSVVIRNGYTF	TGCAGCGTTGTTATTAGAAACGGCTACACCTTC
-	TRBV12-3/TRBV12-4	TRBJ2-2	TRBD2	CASFGLDVNTGELFF	TGTGCCTCCTTCGGACTAGACGTGAACACCGGGGAGCTGTTTTTT
few	TRBV5-1	TRBJ1-1	-	CASSFRGAQGEAFF	TGCGCCAGCAGCTTTAGGGGAGCCCAGGGTGAAGCTTTCTTT
few	TRBV29-1	TRBJ1-2	TRBD1	CSVSTGGERGEGYTF	TGCAGCGTTTCGACAGGGGGCGAGCGGGGGGAGGGCTACACCTTC
many	TRBV28	TRBJ2-3	-	CASSAGQTDTQYF	TGTGCCAGCAGTGCAGGACAGACAGATACGCAGTATTTT
many	TRBV28	TRBJ2-2	-	CASSLSGKFSGELFF	TGTGCCAGCAGTTTATCCGGCAAATTCTCCGGGGAGCTGTTTTTT